These 19 T cell receptor beta chains were sequenced from one sample in a study of shared clonotypes between healthy human individuals. Assay used: immunoSEQ multiplex PCR; TCRdb lists only in-frame clones, some missing. Of approximately 810,000 clones in the sample, almost 95% were seen once. In the naive CD8 group, cells lacked CD45RO and were positively selected for CCR7, so terminally differentiated effector memory CD45RA+ cells were left out. Sequencing was done on a sample of naive CD8+ T cells sorted from blood. The receptor set was obtained from a man aged 30-40 years in good health.

Worth noting for this clone: Other DNA variants within this sample encode the same CDR3. The chain couples TRBV6-5 to TRBJ1-2, with no clear D. Trimming cost V 0 bases and J 4 bases, with 6 bases left between them. The CDR3 runs to 13 residues. The germline V gene encodes CDR1 MNHEY and CDR2 SVGAGI. This CDR3 is CASSYSGPYGYTF. In nucleotides, the CDR3 is TGTGCCAGCAGTTACTCCGGCCCCTATGGCTACACCTTC.

V is TRBV5-6 and J is TRBJ2-1; 9 bases match TRBD1. The germline V gene encodes CDR1 SGHDT and CDR2 YYEEEE. This CDR3 region has 15 residues. The J segment lost 5 bases and the V segment lost 4 bases, leaving 7 bases of the junction unmatched. CDR3 region: CASSHWGQGHNEQFF. The CDR3, as DNA: TGTGCCAGCAGCCATTGGGGACAGGGTCACAATGAGCAGTTCTTC.

V gene TRBV30 combines with J gene TRBJ2-1; TRBD2 agrees at 9 bases. Germline assignment: CDR1 GTSNPN and CDR2 SVGIG (reference sequence). The CDR3 runs 14 residues. Germline trimming cut 2 bases from V and 4 bases from J; bases unmatched to any gene: 3. The CDR3 is CAWSSGLAYNEQFF. The CDR3 DNA sequence: TGTGCCTGGAGTTCCGGACTAGCGTACAATGAGCAGTTCTTC.

The chain uses TRBV18 and TRBJ2-1; TRBD2 is a possible D gene (5 bases). The CDR3 runs 16 residues. The germline V gene has CDR1 KGHSH and CDR2 LQKENI. The V end lost 2 bases, the J end lost 4 bases, and 15 bases lay between the germline ends. In DNA, the CDR3 is TGTGCCAGCTCACCAACTAGTTCTTTTGGGTACAATGAGCAGTTCTTC. Translating gives CASSPTSSFGYNEQFF.

CDR3 loop: CASSPPSSSYEQYF. Written as DNA, the CDR3 is TGTGCCAGCAGCCCCCCCTCAAGCTCCTACGAGCAGTACTTC. J is TRBJ2-7 and V is TRBV13; D remains ambiguous. Between the trimmed V and J ends, which lost 5 bases and 0 bases, there was a span of 11 bases. Germline assignment: CDR1 PRHDT and CDR2 FYEKMQ (reference sequence). CDR3 length: 14 amino acids.

The CDR3 DNA is TGTGCCAGCAGCCGAGAGGTTTCGGGACTAGAAAATGAGCAGTTCTTC. The encoded protein is CASSREVSGLENEQFF. The chain is built from TRBV11-2 and TRBJ2-1; the match to TRBD2 covers 8 bases. After removal of 5 bases from V and 7 bases from J, the junction contained 13 bases not matched to a gene. Germline V CDR1 and CDR2: SGHAT, FQNNGV. The CDR3 is 16 residues long.

V gene TRBV7-2 combines with J gene TRBJ2-7; 9 bases agree with TRBD2. The CDR3 length is 16 residues. Germline V lookup: CDR1 SGHTA, CDR2 FQGNSA. V lost 3 bases, J lost 4 bases, and 10 bases stayed unmatched. CDR3: CASSFVLAGAQYEQYF. The CDR3 bases are TGTGCCAGCAGCTTTGTACTAGCGGGCGCTCAGTACGAGCAGTACTTC. The complete variable domain, with remaining parts taken from reference TRBV7-2 and TRBJ2-7, reads GAGVSQSPSNKVTEKGKDVELRCDPISGHTALYWYRQSLGQGLEFLIYFQGNSAPDKSGLPSDRFSAERTGGSVSTLTIQRTQQEDSAVYLCASSFVLAGAQYEQYFGPGTRLTVT.

In its sample, this clone was seen once. The V and J genes are TRBV7-3 and TRBJ2-1; possible D gene TRBD1, 6 bases. The CDR3 contains 15 residues. V was shortened by 5 bases and J by 6 bases, with 17 bases between the two germline ends. The germline V gene encodes CDR1 SGHTA and CDR2 FQGTGA. This chain's CDR3 is CASSPVGTNSNEQFF. CDR3 bases: TGTGCCAGCAGCCCAGTCGGGACAAATTCCAATGAGCAGTTCTTC.

V gene TRBV2 combines with J gene TRBJ2-4; 10 nucleotides agree with TRBD1. CDR3 size: 16 residues. Losses at the gene ends were 6 bases for V and 8 bases for J; bases not matched to a gene: 13. The germline V gene has CDR1 SNHLY and CDR2 FYNNEI. The CDR3 DNA is TGTGCCAGCAGGGGCAAAGGGGGACAGGGGAAAGACATTCAGTACTTC. Amino acid sequence: CASRGKGGQGKDIQYF.

V gene TRBV5-1 combines with J gene TRBJ2-5; 11 bases line up with TRBD2. J gave up 5 bases and V 4 bases, and 7 bases lay outside the gene matches. Per germline, CDR1 SGHRS and CDR2 YFSETQ. CDR3 size: 15 residues. CDR3 protein: CASSIGLAGMETQYF. The CDR3 DNA follows: TGCGCCAGCAGCATCGGACTAGCGGGTATGGAGACCCAGTACTTC.

The rearrangement uses TRBV4-1 and TRBJ1-1, with unresolved D. The CDR3 has 15 residues. V gave up 1 base and J gave up 0 bases, with 9 bases separating them. CDR1 is MGHRA and CDR2 is YSYEKL in the germline V gene. In nucleotides, the CDR3 is TGCGCCAGCAGCCAAGTGGTGGGTATGAACACTGAAGCTTTCTTT. This encodes CASSQVVGMNTEAFF.

This chain links TRBV6-6 with TRBJ2-7, with 8 nucleotides matching TRBD2. The CDR3 runs 14 residues. V was pared by 2 bases and J by 6 bases, with 6 bases of the junction left unmatched. Germline V gives CDR1 MNHNY, CDR2 SVGAGI (reference sequence). In nucleotides, the CDR3 is TGTGCCAGCAGTTACGAAATGGCGGGAGGCGAGCAGTACTTC. As protein: CASSYEMAGGEQYF.

The CDR3 region has the DNA TGTGCCAGCAGTTACCGGACAGGGGTCGGTGGCTACACCTTC. Amino acid sequence: CASSYRTGVGGYTF. The J gene is TRBJ1-2, the V gene TRBV6-5, with TRBD1 identical over 9 bases. The CDR3 runs 14 residues. Germline V gene data show CDR1 as MNHEY and CDR2 as SVGAGI. V dropped 2 bases and J dropped 7; count of bases not matched to a gene: 5.

The genes are TRBV29-1 and TRBJ2-2, with 7 bases matching TRBD1. J was trimmed by 4 bases and V by 1 base; bases with no gene match: 6. The CDR3 totals 15 residues. From germline, CDR1 is SQVTM and CDR2 ANQGSEA. The CDR3 protein is CSVEVMDRPTGELFF. CDR3 DNA sequence: TGCAGCGTTGAAGTTATGGACAGGCCCACCGGGGAGCTGTTTTTT.

This chain connects TRBV18 to TRBJ1-3, with 8 positions matching TRBD1. V lost 3 bases to trimming and J lost 2 bases; unmatched junction nucleotides: 6. The CDR3 totals 16 residues. Germline lookup yields CDR1 KGHSH and CDR2 LQKENI. CDR3 in DNA: TGTGCCAGCTCACCGGTCGGACAGGGAGCTGGAAACACCATATATTTT. This translates into CASSPVGQGAGNTIYF.

The chain uses TRBV7-9 and TRBJ2-3, with TRBD2 matching over 7 bases. The V segment lost 5 bases and the J segment 4 bases; nucleotides outside the gene matches: 9. The CDR3 is 15 amino acids. CDR1 and CDR2 from the germline V gene are SEHNR and FQNEAQ (reference sequence). The CDR3 DNA reads as TGTGCCAGCAGCCAGTTGGGGGGGACGGCAGATACGCAGTATTTT. It encodes CASSQLGGTADTQYF.

This chain links TRBV6-5 with TRBJ1-1; the match to TRBD1 covers 8 bases. CDR1 MNHEY and CDR2 SVGAGI come from the germline V gene. V dropped 2 bases and J dropped 8; count of bases not matched to a gene: 7. This CDR3 contains 14 residues. CDR3 coding DNA: TGTGCCAGCAGTTACAGACAGGGGTGGATCGAAGCTTTCTTT. Translated, it gives CASSYRQGWIEAFF.

This chain connects TRBV20-1 to TRBJ2-3; D remains unclear. V lost 4 bases and J 5 bases, leaving 7 bases between the germline ends. The CDR3 is made up of 11 amino acids. Germline V gives CDR1 DFQATT, CDR2 SNEGSKA (reference sequence). CDR3 sequence reads: CSAMTEDTQYF. The CDR3 DNA reads TGCAGTGCTATGACGGAAGATACGCAGTATTTT.

V is TRBV5-8 and J is TRBJ2-5; D is ambiguous. V was pared by 4 bases and J by 3 bases, with 4 bases between. This CDR3 comprises 11 residues. CDR1 and CDR2 from the germline V gene are SGHTS and YDEGEE. The CDR3 DNA reads as TGTGCCAGCAGCGTAGAAGAGACCCAGTACTTC. It codes for CASSVEETQYF.